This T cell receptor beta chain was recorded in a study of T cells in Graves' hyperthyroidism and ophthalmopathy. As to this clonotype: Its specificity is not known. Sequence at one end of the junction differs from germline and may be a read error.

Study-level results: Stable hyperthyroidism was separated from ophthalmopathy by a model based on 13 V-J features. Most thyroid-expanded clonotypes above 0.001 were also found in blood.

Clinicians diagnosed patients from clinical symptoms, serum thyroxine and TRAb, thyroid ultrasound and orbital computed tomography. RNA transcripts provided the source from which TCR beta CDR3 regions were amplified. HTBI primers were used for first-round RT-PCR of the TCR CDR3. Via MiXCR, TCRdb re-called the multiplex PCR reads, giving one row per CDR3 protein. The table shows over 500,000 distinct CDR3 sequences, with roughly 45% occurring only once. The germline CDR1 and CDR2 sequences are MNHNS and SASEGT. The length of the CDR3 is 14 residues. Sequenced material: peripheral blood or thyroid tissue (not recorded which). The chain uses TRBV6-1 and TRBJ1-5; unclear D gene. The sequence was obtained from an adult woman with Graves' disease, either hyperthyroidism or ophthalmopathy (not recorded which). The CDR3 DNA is TGTGCCAGCAGTTCCCGACTTTCTTATCAGTCCCAGCATTTT. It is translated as CASSSRLSYQSQHF.